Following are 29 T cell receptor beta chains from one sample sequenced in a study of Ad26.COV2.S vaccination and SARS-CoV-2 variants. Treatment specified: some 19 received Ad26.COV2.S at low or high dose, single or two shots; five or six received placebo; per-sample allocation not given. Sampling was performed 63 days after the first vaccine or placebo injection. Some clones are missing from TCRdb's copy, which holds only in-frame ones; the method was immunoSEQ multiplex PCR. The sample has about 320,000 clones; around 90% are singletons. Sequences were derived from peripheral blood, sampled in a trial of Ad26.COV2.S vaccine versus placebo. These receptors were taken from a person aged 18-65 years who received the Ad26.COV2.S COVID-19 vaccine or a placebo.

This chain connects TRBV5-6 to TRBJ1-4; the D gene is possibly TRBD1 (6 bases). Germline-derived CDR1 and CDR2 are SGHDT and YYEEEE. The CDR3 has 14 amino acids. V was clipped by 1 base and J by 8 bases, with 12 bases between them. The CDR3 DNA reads TGTGCCAGCAGCTTGAACAGGGTAGGGGAAAAACTGTTTTTT. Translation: CASSLNRVGEKLFF.

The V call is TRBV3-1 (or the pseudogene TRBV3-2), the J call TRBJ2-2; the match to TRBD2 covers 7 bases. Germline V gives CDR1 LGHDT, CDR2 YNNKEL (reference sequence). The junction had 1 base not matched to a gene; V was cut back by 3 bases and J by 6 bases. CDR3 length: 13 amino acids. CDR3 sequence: CASSQGGSGELFF. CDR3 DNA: TGTGCCAGCAGCCAGGGGGGGTCCGGGGAGCTGTTTTTT.

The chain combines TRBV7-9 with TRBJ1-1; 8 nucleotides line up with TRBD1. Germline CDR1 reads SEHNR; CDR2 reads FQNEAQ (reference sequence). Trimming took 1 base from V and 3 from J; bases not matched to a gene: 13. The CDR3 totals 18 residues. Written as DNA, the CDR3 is TGTGCCAGCAGCTTAGGATCGGACAGGGAATGGGGGGACACTGAAGCTTTCTTT. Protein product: CASSLGSDREWGDTEAFF.

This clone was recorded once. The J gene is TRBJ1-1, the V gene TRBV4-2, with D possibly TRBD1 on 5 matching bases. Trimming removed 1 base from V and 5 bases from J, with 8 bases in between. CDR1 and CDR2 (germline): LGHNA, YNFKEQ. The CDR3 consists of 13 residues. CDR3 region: CASSQGRGTEAFF. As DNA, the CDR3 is TGTGCCAGCAGCCAAGGGAGGGGAACTGAAGCTTTCTTT.

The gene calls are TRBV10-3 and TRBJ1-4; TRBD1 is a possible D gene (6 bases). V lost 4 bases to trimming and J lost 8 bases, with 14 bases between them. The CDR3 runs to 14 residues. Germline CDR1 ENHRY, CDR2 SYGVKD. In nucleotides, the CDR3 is TGTGCCATCAGTGGGACAGTGGATCGGGAAAAACTGTTTTTT. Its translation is CAISGTVDREKLFF.

In nucleotides, the CDR3 is TGTGCCAGCAGCCCCGGCAGAGGCAATCAGCCCCAGCATTTT. It translates to CASSPGRGNQPQHF. V usage is TRBV9 and J usage is TRBJ1-5; D not certain. This CDR3 comprises 14 residues. Germline V gene data show CDR1 as SGDLS and CDR2 as YYNGEE. The V gene lost 4 bases and the J gene lost 2 bases, with 10 bases spanning the gap.

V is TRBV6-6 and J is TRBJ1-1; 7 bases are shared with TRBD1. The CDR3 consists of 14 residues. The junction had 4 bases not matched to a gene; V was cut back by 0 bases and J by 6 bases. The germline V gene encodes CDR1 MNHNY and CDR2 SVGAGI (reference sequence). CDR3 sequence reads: CASSYSGDSAEAFF. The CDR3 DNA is TGTGCCAGCAGTTACTCAGGGGACAGCGCTGAAGCTTTCTTT.

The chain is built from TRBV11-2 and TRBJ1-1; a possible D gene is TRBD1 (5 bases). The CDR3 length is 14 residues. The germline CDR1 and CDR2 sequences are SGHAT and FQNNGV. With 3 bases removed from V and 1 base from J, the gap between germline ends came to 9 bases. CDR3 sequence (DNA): TGTGCCAGCAGCTTCCGAGGGGCGAACACTGAAGCTTTCTTT. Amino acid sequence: CASSFRGANTEAFF. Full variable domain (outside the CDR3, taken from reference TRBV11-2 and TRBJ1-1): EAGVAQSPRYKIIEKRQSVAFWCNPISGHATLYWYQQILGQGPKLLIQFQNNGVVDDSQLPKDRFSAERLKGVDSTLKIQPAKLEDSAVYLCASSFRGANTEAFFGQGTRLTVV.

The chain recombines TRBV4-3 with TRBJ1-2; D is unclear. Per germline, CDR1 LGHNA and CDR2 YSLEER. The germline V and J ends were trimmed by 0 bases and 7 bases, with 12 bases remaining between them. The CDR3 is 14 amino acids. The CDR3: CASSQEVRLSGYTF. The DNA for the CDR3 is TGCGCCAGCAGCCAAGAGGTGCGGTTGTCTGGCTACACCTTC.

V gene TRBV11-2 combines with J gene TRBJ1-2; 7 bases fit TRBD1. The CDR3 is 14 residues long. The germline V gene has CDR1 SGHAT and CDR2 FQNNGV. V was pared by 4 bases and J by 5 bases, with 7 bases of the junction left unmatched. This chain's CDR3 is CASSSGTAFYGYTF. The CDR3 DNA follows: TGTGCCAGCAGCTCCGGGACAGCTTTTTATGGCTACACCTTC.

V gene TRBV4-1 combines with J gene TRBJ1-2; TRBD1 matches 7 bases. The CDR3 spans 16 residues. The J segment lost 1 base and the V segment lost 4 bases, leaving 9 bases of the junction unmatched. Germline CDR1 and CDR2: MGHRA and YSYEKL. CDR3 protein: CASSLKGGGFNYGYTF. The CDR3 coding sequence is TGCGCCAGCAGCCTCAAAGGGGGCGGATTTAACTATGGCTACACCTTC.

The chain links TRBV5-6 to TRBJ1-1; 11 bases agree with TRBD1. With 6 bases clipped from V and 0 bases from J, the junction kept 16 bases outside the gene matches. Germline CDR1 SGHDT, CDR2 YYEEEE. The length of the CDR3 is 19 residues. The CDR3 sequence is CASISRTGGAWLVNTEAFF. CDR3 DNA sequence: TGTGCCAGCATTTCTAGGACAGGGGGCGCCTGGTTGGTGAACACTGAAGCTTTCTTT. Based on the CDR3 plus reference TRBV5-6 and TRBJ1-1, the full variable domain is DAGVTQSPTHLIKTRGQQVTLRCSPKSGHDTVSWYQQALGQGPQFIFQYYEEEERQRGNFPDRFSGHQFPNYSSELNVNALLLGDSALYLCASISRTGGAWLVNTEAFFGQGTRLTVV.

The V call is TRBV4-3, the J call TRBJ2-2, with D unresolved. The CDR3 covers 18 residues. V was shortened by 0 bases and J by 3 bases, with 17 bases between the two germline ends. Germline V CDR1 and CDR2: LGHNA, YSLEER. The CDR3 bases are TGCGCCAGCAGCCAAGATTGGGTACCGACAAAGCACACCGGGGAGCTGTTTTTT. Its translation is CASSQDWVPTKHTGELFF.

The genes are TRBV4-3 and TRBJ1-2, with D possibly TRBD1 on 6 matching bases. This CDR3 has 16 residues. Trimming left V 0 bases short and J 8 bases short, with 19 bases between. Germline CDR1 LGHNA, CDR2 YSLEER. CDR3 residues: CASSQELQGRSGGYTF. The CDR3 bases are TGCGCCAGCAGCCAAGAATTGCAGGGGAGGAGTGGGGGCTACACCTTC.

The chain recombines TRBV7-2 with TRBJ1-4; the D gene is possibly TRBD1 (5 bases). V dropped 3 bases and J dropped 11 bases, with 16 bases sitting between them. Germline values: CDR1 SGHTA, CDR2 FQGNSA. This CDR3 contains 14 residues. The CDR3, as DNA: TGTGCCAGCAGCTTGGGGCAATGGGGGAGTAAACTGTTTTTT. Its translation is CASSLGQWGSKLFF.

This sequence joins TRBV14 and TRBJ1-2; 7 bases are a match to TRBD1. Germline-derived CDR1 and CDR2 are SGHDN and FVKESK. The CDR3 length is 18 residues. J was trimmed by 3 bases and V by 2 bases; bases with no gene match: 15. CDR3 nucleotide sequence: TGTGCCAGCAGCCAAAGGGCCGCCCTTGGGGGGACAGACTATGGCTACACCTTC. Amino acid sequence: CASSQRAALGGTDYGYTF.

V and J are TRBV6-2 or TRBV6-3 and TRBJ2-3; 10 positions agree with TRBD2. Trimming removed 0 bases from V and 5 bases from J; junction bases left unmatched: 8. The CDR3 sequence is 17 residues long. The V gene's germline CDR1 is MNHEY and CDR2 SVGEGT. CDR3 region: CASSYSPLAGDEDTQYF. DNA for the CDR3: TGTGCCAGCAGTTACTCCCCCCTAGCGGGAGATGAAGATACGCAGTATTTT.

CDR3 region: CASSYRGLAGGIAYEQYV. The CDR3 DNA follows: TGTGCCAGCAGTTACAGGGGGCTAGCGGGAGGCATCGCCTACGAGCAGTACGTC. The V call is TRBV6-2 or TRBV6-3, the J call TRBJ2-7, with 11 nucleotides matching TRBD2. With 2 bases clipped from V and 2 bases from J, the junction kept 11 bases outside the gene matches. CDR3 length: 18 residues. Per germline, CDR1 MNHEY and CDR2 SVGEGT.

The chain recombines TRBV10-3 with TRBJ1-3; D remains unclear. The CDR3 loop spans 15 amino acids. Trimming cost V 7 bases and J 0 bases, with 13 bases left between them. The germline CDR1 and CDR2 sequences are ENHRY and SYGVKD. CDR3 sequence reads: CAITQDGSSGNTIYF. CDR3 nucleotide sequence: TGTGCCATCACCCAAGACGGTAGCTCTGGAAACACCATATATTTT.

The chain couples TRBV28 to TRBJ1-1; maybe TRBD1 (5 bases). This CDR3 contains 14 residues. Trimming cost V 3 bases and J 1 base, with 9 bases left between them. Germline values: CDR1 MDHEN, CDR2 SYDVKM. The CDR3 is CASSLQGSNTEAFF. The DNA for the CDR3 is TGTGCCAGCAGTTTGCAGGGATCGAACACTGAAGCTTTCTTT.

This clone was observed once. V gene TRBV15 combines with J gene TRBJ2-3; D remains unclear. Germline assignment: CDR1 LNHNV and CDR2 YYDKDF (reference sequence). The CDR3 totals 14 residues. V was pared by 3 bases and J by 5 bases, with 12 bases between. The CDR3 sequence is CATSSFLDLDTQYF. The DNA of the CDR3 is TGTGCCACCAGCAGCTTCTTAGACCTAGATACGCAGTATTTT.

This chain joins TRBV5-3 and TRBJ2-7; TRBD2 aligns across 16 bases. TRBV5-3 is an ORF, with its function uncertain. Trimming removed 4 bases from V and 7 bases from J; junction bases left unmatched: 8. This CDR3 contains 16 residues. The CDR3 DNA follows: TGTGCCAGAAGCGCCCTGGGACTAGCGGGAGGGCGGGAGCAGTACGTC. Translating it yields CARSALGLAGGREQYV.

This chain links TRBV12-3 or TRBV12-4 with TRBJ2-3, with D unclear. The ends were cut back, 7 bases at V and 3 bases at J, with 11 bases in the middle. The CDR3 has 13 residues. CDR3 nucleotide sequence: TGTGCCAGCACCTACCAGACAACAGATACGCAGTATTTT. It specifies CASTYQTTDTQYF.

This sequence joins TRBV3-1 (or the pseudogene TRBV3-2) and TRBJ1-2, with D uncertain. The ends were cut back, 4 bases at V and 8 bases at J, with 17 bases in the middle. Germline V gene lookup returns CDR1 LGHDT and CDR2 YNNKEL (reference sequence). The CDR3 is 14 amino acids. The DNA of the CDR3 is TGTGCCAGCAGCCCCTCGGGTCCTCCGGGGGGCTACACCTTC. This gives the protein CASSPSGPPGGYTF.

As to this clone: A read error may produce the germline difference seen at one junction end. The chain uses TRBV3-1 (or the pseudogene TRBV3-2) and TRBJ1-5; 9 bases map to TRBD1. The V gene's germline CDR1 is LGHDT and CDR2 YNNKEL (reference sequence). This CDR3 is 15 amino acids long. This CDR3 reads CASSQDTGQGQPQHF. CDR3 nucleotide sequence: TGTGCCAGCAGTCAAGATACGGGACAGGGTCAGCCCCAGCATTTT.

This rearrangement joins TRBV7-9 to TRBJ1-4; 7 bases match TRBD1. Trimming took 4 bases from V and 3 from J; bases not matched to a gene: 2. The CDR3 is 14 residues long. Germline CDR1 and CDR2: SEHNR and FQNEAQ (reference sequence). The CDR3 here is CASSSRGSNEKLFF. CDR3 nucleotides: TGTGCCAGCAGCTCCAGGGGGTCTAATGAAAAACTGTTTTTT. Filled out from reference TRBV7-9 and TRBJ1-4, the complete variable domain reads DTGVSQNPRHKITKRGQNVTFRCDPISEHNRLYWYRQTLGQGPEFLTYFQNEAQLEKSRLLSDRFSAERPKGSFSTLEIQRTEQGDSAMYLCASSSRGSNEKLFFGSGTQLSVL.

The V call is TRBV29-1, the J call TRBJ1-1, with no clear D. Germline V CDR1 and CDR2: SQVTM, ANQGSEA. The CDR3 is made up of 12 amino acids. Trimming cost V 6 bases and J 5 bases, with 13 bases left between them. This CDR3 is CSVQQGNTEAFF. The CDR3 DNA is TGCAGCGTACAACAAGGGAATACTGAAGCTTTCTTT.

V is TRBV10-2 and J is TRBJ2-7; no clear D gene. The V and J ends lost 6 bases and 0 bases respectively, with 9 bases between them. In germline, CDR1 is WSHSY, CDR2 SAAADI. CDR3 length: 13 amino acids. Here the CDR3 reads CASRSPSSYEQYV. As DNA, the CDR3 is TGCGCCAGCAGGTCCCCAAGCTCCTACGAGCAGTACGTC.

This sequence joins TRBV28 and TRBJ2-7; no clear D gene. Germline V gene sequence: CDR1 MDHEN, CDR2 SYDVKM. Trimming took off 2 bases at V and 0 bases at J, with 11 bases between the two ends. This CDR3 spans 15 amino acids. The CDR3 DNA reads TGTGCCAGCAGTTTAAAGTCCAGCTTCTCCTACGAGCAGTACTTC. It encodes CASSLKSSFSYEQYF.